The 27 T cell receptor beta chains below come from one sample, sequenced in a study of beta chain features in type 1 diabetes. The investigators reverse transcribed all of the isolated RNA, so they sequenced expressed TCRB transcripts. TCRdb's table, derived via immunoSEQ multiplex PCR, lists solely in-frame clones and lacks some. The sample includes 810,000 or so clones, about a sixth of them seen just once. The source material was naive CD4+ T cells from blood. The receptor set was obtained from a woman aged 18-29 years in good health.

This rearrangement joins TRBV10-3 to TRBJ2-7; TRBD1 matches at 9 bases. Germline values: CDR1 ENHRY, CDR2 SYGVKD. V shed 10 bases and J 7 bases; nucleotides not matched to a gene: 17. CDR3 length: 15 residues. Written as DNA, the CDR3 is TGTGCCACCATGGGGTCCGACAGGGGGGCGCGGGAGCAGTACTTC. Amino acid sequence: CATMGSDRGAREQYF.

The DNA of the CDR3 is TGCGCCAGCAGGCCGCTCGTGAACACTGAAGCTTTCTTT. This sequence encodes CASRPLVNTEAFF. The V gene is TRBV5-1, the J gene TRBJ1-1; D call uncertain. Trimming took off 5 bases at V and 0 bases at J, with 8 bases between the two ends. The CDR3 runs to 13 residues. In germline, CDR1 is SGHRS, CDR2 YFSETQ.

The chain recombines TRBV4-1 with TRBJ2-1; tentatively, D is TRBD1 (6 bases). The CDR3 sequence is 17 residues long. The germline CDR1 and CDR2 sequences are MGHRA and YSYEKL. The V end was cut by 0 bases, the J end by 0 bases, with 12 bases between. The CDR3 here is CASSQDGGQSSYNEQFF. CDR3 nucleotide sequence: TGCGCCAGCAGCCAAGATGGGGGCCAGAGCTCCTACAATGAGCAGTTCTTC.

This clone occurred a few times. V and J are TRBV4-1 and TRBJ2-7, with 12 positions matching TRBD2. The CDR3 extends over 18 amino acids. Germline CDR1 MGHRA, CDR2 YSYEKL. V shed 4 bases and J 1 base; nucleotides not matched to a gene: 11. CDR3 in amino acids: CASSRTLGGTSGSYEQYF. CDR3 sequence (DNA): TGCGCCAGCAGCCGCACCCTCGGGGGGACTAGCGGGTCCTACGAGCAGTACTTC.

This chain uses TRBV6-1 with TRBJ1-5; TRBD1 aligns across 8 bases. Unmatched junction bases numbered 20, after V lost 3 bases and J lost 10 bases. Germline assignment: CDR1 MNHNS and CDR2 SASEGT. This CDR3 is 18 amino acids long. Here the CDR3 DNA reads TGTGCCAGCAGTGAGAAACCCGGGACAGGTTTCAGAGGCCAACCCCAGCATTTT. Protein product: CASSEKPGTGFRGQPQHF.

The chain carries TRBV18 and TRBJ2-7, with a tentative D call TRBD1 (6 bases). Germline V lookup: CDR1 KGHSH, CDR2 LQKENI. This CDR3 spans 16 amino acids. V was trimmed by 5 bases and J by 2 bases, leaving 19 bases between them. The CDR3: CASSSFGTLRTYEQYF. The CDR3 DNA reads TGTGCCAGCTCATCCTTCGGGACACTACGTACCTACGAGCAGTACTTC.

This clone appeared once. The V gene is TRBV2, the J gene TRBJ2-5, with TRBD2 identical over 8 bases. The CDR3 sequence is 16 residues long. CDR1 is SNHLY and CDR2 is FYNNEI in the germline V gene. With 6 bases clipped from V and 4 bases from J, the junction kept 13 bases outside the gene matches. CDR3 residues: CASRVTGGPRGETQYF. As DNA, the CDR3 is TGTGCCAGCAGAGTCACGGGAGGGCCGCGGGGAGAGACCCAGTACTTC.

This clone was picked up a small number of times. The chain combines TRBV28 with TRBJ2-4; TRBD2 agrees at 7 bases. CDR3 size: 14 residues. Germline CDR1 is MDHEN and CDR2 is SYDVKM. With V trimmed by 6 bases and J by 8 bases, 10 bases remained unmatched. CDR3 residues: CASRLRDREDIQYF. The CDR3 coding sequence is TGTGCCAGCAGGCTTCGGGACCGGGAGGACATTCAGTACTTC.

Worth noting for this clone: The sample holds other DNA sequences that translate to the same CDR3. The genes are TRBV28 and TRBJ1-2; 8 bases line up with TRBD1. Germline V gene data show CDR1 as MDHEN and CDR2 as SYDVKM. V lost 6 bases to trimming and J lost 8 bases; unmatched junction nucleotides: 5. The CDR3 loop spans 12 amino acids. DNA for the CDR3: TGTGCCAGCAGCAGGGGGCTACGGGGCTACACCTTC. Protein: CASSRGLRGYTF.

This clone was picked up a small number of times. V and J are TRBV28 and TRBJ1-2, with 7 bases that match TRBD1. Unmatched junction bases numbered 6, after V lost 4 bases and J lost 4 bases. The CDR3 is 14 residues long. Germline CDR1 and CDR2: MDHEN and SYDVKM. The CDR3 sequence is CASSSPDRVYGYTF. The CDR3 region has the DNA TGTGCCAGCAGTTCCCCTGACAGGGTCTATGGCTACACCTTC.

The chain carries TRBV7-2 and TRBJ2-1; 8 nucleotides match TRBD2. The CDR3 has 13 amino acids. Trimming cost V 2 bases and J 12 bases; bases outside gene matches: 6. Germline V gene data show CDR1 as SGHTA and CDR2 as FQGNSA. CDR3: CASSLSIGLAQFF. The CDR3 bases are TGTGCCAGCAGCTTATCGATCGGACTAGCGCAGTTCTTC.

V and J are TRBV4-2 and TRBJ2-7, with 12 bases that match TRBD2. This CDR3 region has 17 residues. V gave up 1 base and J gave up 0 bases; unmatched junction bases: 4. In germline, CDR1 is LGHNA, CDR2 YNFKEQ. The CDR3 sequence: CASSQVILAGGSYEQYF. CDR3 DNA: TGTGCCAGCAGCCAAGTCATACTAGCGGGAGGCTCCTACGAGCAGTACTTC.

This sequence joins TRBV5-6 and TRBJ2-6; no firm D call. This CDR3 contains 13 residues. V lost 1 base to trimming and J lost 3 bases, with 2 bases between them. Germline CDR1 is SGHDT and CDR2 is YYEEEE. In nucleotides, the CDR3 is TGTGCCAGCAGCTTGCGTGGGGCCAACGTCCTGACTTTC. This translates into CASSLRGANVLTF. The variable domain in full, completed from reference TRBV5-6 and TRBJ2-6, reads DAGVTQSPTHLIKTRGQQVTLRCSPKSGHDTVSWYQQALGQGPQFIFQYYEEEERQRGNFPDRFSGHQFPNYSSELNVNALLLGDSALYLCASSLRGANVLTFGAGSRLTVL.

The V call is TRBV7-9, the J call TRBJ2-1; D ambiguous. V gave up 3 bases and J gave up 6 bases, with 18 bases separating them. From germline, CDR1 is SEHNR and CDR2 FQNEAQ (reference sequence). This CDR3 comprises 16 residues. CDR3 region: CASSLKILSSVNEQFF. The CDR3 DNA sequence: TGTGCCAGCAGCTTGAAGATTCTGAGTAGTGTCAATGAGCAGTTCTTC.

The chain combines TRBV15 with TRBJ2-5; D gene uncertain. Germline CDR1 and CDR2: LNHNV and YYDKDF (reference sequence). The CDR3 has 12 amino acids. Trimming shortened V by 7 bases and J by 5 bases, and 11 bases separated the two germline ends. The CDR3 loop is CATKDPRETQYF. CDR3 in DNA: TGTGCCACCAAGGACCCCAGGGAGACCCAGTACTTC. The complete variable domain, with remaining parts taken from reference TRBV15 and TRBJ2-5, reads DAMVIQNPRYQVTQFGKPVTLSCSQTLNHNVMYWYQQKSSQAPKLLFHYYDKDFNNEADTPDNFQSRRPNTSFCFLDIRSPGLGDTAMYLCATKDPRETQYFGPGTRLLVL.

The rearrangement joins TRBV6-5 to TRBJ1-1; D may be TRBD1 (6 bases). Germline lookup yields CDR1 MNHEY and CDR2 SVGAGI. CDR3 length: 15 amino acids. V was trimmed by 6 bases and J by 0 bases, leaving 14 bases between them. The CDR3 nucleotides are TGTGCCAGCAGAGATTGGACAGAAATGAACACTGAAGCTTTCTTT. Encoded protein: CASRDWTEMNTEAFF.

This clone was seen a handful of times. The chain combines TRBV7-8 with TRBJ2-1; TRBD2 agrees at 7 bases. The CDR3 runs to 15 residues. CDR1 is SGHVS and CDR2 is FQNEAQ in the germline V gene. Losses at the gene ends were 5 bases for V and 6 bases for J; bases not matched to a gene: 10. The CDR3 DNA follows: TGTGCCAGCAGCAGAACGGGGAGGGTGTCCAATGAGCAGTTCTTC. Translation: CASSRTGRVSNEQFF. Complete variable domain (other parts from reference TRBV7-8 and TRBJ2-1): GAGVSQSPRYKVAKRGQDVALRCDPISGHVSLFWYQQALGQGPEFLTYFQNEAQLDKSGLPSDRFFAERPEGSVSTLKIQRTQQEDSAVYLCASSRTGRVSNEQFFGPGTRLTVL.

Only a few counts were recorded for this clone. The chain uses TRBV7-3 and TRBJ2-2; D unresolved. The CDR3 consists of 13 residues. Trimming took 4 bases from V and 5 from J, leaving 8 bases between them. The germline V gene encodes CDR1 SGHTA and CDR2 FQGTGA. The CDR3 DNA reads TGTGCCAGCAGCTCCCTATTAACCGGGGAGCTGTTTTTT. Its protein product is CASSSLLTGELFF.

This clone came up a few times. This rearrangement joins TRBV28 to TRBJ1-4; 7 bases map to TRBD1. J was trimmed by 5 bases and V by 4 bases; bases with no gene match: 22. Germline lookup yields CDR1 MDHEN and CDR2 SYDVKM. The CDR3 is 20 residues long. In DNA form, the CDR3 reads TGTGCCAGCAGTTCATCCCGGCCCCGTTCGGGACAGTGGAAAAATGAAAAACTGTTTTTT. It is translated as CASSSSRPRSGQWKNEKLFF.

This clone showed up just a few times. J is TRBJ2-5 and V is TRBV5-6; no firm D call. There are 18 residues in the CDR3. The V end lost 1 base, the J end lost 5 bases, and 24 bases lay between the germline ends. CDR1 and CDR2 (germline): SGHDT, YYEEEE. CDR3 in amino acids: CASSLLSSSVVFWETQYF. CDR3 in DNA: TGTGCCAGCAGCTTGCTTTCGTCTAGTGTTGTTTTCTGGGAGACCCAGTACTTC.

This clone was counted between two and nine times. The rearrangement uses TRBV13 and TRBJ2-5; 10 bases align to TRBD1. The CDR3 sequence is 16 residues long. With 5 bases clipped from V and 4 bases from J, the junction kept 10 bases outside the gene matches. CDR1 and CDR2 (germline): PRHDT, FYEKMQ (reference sequence). The DNA for the CDR3 is TGTGCCAGCAGCACGAGGGACAGGGGTCCGGGAGAGACCCAGTACTTC. It encodes CASSTRDRGPGETQYF.

The V call is TRBV5-6, the J call TRBJ2-1, with TRBD2 matching 8 bases. Trimming took 0 bases from V and 9 from J; bases not matched to a gene: 8. The CDR3 length is 15 residues. Per the germline V gene, CDR1 is SGHDT and CDR2 is YYEEEE. This chain's CDR3 is CASSLVWTSRSEQFF. As DNA, the CDR3 is TGTGCCAGCAGCTTGGTCTGGACTAGCCGATCTGAGCAGTTCTTC.

There are a few counts of this clone. The rearrangement joins TRBV6-5 to TRBJ2-3, with TRBD1 matching 7 bases. This CDR3 comprises 14 residues. Germline lookup yields CDR1 MNHEY and CDR2 SVGAGI. Trimming cost V 6 bases and J 4 bases; bases outside gene matches: 7. The CDR3 sequence: CASRPGQASDTQYF. DNA for the CDR3: TGTGCCAGCAGACCCGGACAGGCTTCAGATACGCAGTATTTT.

This clone was seen a handful of times. The chain carries TRBV28 and TRBJ2-7; 8 positions match TRBD2. The ends lost 6 bases at V and 7 bases at J; junction bases unmatched: 17. CDR1 MDHEN and CDR2 SYDVKM come from the germline V gene. This CDR3 has 16 residues. The CDR3 DNA follows: TGTGCCAGCAGACCCTTCTCGCTAGCGGGTCTTAGGGAGCAGTACTTC. Protein sequence: CASRPFSLAGLREQYF.

The V and J genes are TRBV7-7 and TRBJ2-5, with 8 bases fitting TRBD1. The CDR3 extends over 12 amino acids. The germline CDR1 and CDR2 sequences are SSHAT and FNYEAQ (reference sequence). The CDR3 reads CARGTGQETQYF. DNA for the CDR3: TGTGCTAGGGGGACAGGCCAAGAGACCCAGTACTTC.

This sequence joins TRBV7-2 and TRBJ2-3, with D perhaps matching TRBD2 (5 bases). Between the trimmed V and J ends, which lost 1 base and 3 bases, there was a span of 11 bases. CDR1 SGHTA and CDR2 FQGNSA come from the germline V gene. CDR3 length equals 15 residues. The CDR3 reads CASSLVATKTDTQYF. CDR3 nucleotides: TGTGCCAGCAGCTTAGTAGCGACTAAAACAGATACGCAGTATTTT.

This clone turned up a few times. The chain couples TRBV5-1 to TRBJ2-1, with D possibly being TRBD1 (6 bases). Germline lookup yields CDR1 SGHRS and CDR2 YFSETQ. CDR3 length equals 14 residues. V lost 4 bases and J lost 3, with 11 bases in between. The CDR3 DNA reads TGCGCCAGCAGCCCCTGGGACATCTACAATGAGCAGTTCTTC. Encoded protein: CASSPWDIYNEQFF.